The 8 T cell receptor beta chains below all came from one sample that was sequenced in a study of CD8 T cells in ankylosing spondylitis (dated by TCRdb to about 2017). Preparation of the library involved 5' RACE. Sequencing was carried out with an Illumina HiSeq 2500. In TCRdb, the public reads were trimmed at Q25 with fastp and aligned with MiXCR, with productive beta chains retained. Each CDR3 protein gets just one entry, which takes the most common genes and DNA from the rows behind it. This sample gives some 200,000 distinct CDR3 sequences in total; about 26% of them show up just once. Approximately 6.6% of the sample comes from the top ten. Sequencing input: blood, either unsorted or a sorted T cell fraction (not recorded which). These receptors all stem from a male donor with ankylosing spondylitis or in good health (not recorded which).

This clonotype was seen a few times. An end of the junction differs from the germline gene, which may be a read error. The chain recombines TRBV29-1 with TRBJ2-1; 7 bases map to TRBD1. Looked up from germline, CDR1 is SQVTM and CDR2 is ANQGSEA. The CDR3 length is 15 residues. CDR3 residues: CSVEDIRDRYNEQFF. The CDR3 nucleotides are TGCAGCGTCGAAGATATAAGGGACAGATACAATGAGCAGTTCTTC.

This clonotype was counted between two and nine times. The chain combines TRBV9 with TRBJ2-1; D perhaps matches TRBD2 (6 bases). The germline V gene encodes CDR1 SGDLS and CDR2 YYNGEE. V lost 5 bases to trimming and J lost 5 bases, with 23 bases between them. This CDR3 spans 17 amino acids. The CDR3 spells CASSPTTRGTGNNEQFF. The CDR3 DNA reads as TGTGCCAGCAGTCCAACGACCAGAGGGACTGGAAACAATGAGCAGTTCTTC.

This clonotype was recorded a few times. This chain links TRBV10-3 with TRBJ2-7, with D perhaps matching TRBD1 or TRBD2 (5 bases each). Germline V gives CDR1 ENHRY, CDR2 SYGVKD. The V gene lost 9 bases and the J gene lost 4 bases, with 16 bases spanning the gap. The CDR3 consists of 13 residues. The CDR3 nucleotides read TGTGCCATTCAACAGGAGGCTGGGTACGAGCAGTACTTC. Protein: CAIQQEAGYEQYF.

This clonotype was seen many times. The chain recombines TRBV7-2 with TRBJ2-1; the match to TRBD1 covers 9 bases. The trim removed 5 bases at V and 4 bases at J, leaving 9 bases unmatched. Germline V gene sequence: CDR1 SGHTA, CDR2 FQGNSA. This CDR3 has 16 amino acids. The CDR3 coding sequence is TGTGCCAGCAGCCACCAAGGGGGACAGGGTTACAATGAGCAGTTCTTC. The encoded protein is CASSHQGGQGYNEQFF.

This clonotype was detected many times. The V call is TRBV5-5, the J call TRBJ2-3; unclear D gene. The germline V and J ends were trimmed by 1 base and 0 bases, with 9 bases remaining between them. Germline loops: CDR1 SGHKS, CDR2 YYEKEE (reference sequence). CDR3 length equals 15 residues. The CDR3: CASSLNPFSTDTQYF. CDR3 nucleotide sequence: TGTGCCAGCAGCTTGAATCCCTTTAGCACAGATACGCAGTATTTT.

The chain links TRBV29-1 to TRBJ2-3; weak D call: TRBD1 (5 bases). The length of the CDR3 is 13 residues. CDR1 and CDR2 (germline): SQVTM, ANQGSEA. V dropped 4 bases and J dropped 0 bases, with 8 bases sitting between them. The CDR3 coding sequence is TGCAGCGTTGGGGGCCGAAGCACAGATACGCAGTATTTT. It translates to CSVGGRSTDTQYF.

This clonotype was observed many times. The chain employs TRBV20-1 and TRBJ1-6, with D unclear. The CDR3 is 12 amino acids. Germline loops: CDR1 DFQATT, CDR2 SNEGSKA (reference sequence). Trimming took off 1 base at V and 7 bases at J, with 5 bases between the two ends. CDR3 residues: CSARGANSPLHF. The CDR3 DNA reads TGCAGTGCTAGAGGGGCCAATTCACCCCTCCACTTT.

The chain links TRBV18 to TRBJ2-5; D is uncertain. The V end lost 0 bases, the J end lost 5 bases, and 4 bases lay between the germline ends. CDR1 is KGHSH, CDR2 LQKENI, per germline. This CDR3 has 12 residues. As DNA, the CDR3 is TGTGCCAGCTCACCACCGATGGAGACCCAGTACTTC. It specifies CASSPPMETQYF.